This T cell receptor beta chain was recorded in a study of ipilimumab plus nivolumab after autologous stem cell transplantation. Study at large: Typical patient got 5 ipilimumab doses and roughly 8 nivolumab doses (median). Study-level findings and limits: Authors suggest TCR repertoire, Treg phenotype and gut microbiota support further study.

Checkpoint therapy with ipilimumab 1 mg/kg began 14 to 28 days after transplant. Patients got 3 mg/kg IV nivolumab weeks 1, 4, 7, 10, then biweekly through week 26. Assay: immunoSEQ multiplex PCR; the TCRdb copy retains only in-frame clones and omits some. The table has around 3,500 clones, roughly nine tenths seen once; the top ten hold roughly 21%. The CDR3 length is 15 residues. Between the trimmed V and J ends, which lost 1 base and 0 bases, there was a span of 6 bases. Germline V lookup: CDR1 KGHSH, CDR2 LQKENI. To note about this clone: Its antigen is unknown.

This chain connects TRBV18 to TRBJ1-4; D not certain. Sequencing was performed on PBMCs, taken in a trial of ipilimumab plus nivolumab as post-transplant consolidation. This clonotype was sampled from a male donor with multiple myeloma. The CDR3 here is CASSPRPATNEKLFF. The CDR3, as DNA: TGTGCCAGCTCACCACGACCTGCAACTAATGAAAAACTGTTTTTT.